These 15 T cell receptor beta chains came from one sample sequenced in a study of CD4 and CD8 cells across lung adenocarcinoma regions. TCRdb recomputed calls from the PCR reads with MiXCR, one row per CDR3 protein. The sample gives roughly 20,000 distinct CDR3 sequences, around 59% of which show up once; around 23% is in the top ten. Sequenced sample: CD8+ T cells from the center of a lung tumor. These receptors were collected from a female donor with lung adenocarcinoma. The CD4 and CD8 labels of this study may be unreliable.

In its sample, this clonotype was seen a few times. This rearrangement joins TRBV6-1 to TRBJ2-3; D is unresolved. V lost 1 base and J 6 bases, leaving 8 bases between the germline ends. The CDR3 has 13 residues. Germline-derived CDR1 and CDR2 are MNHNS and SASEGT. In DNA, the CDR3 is TGTGCCAGCAGTGAAGAGGCATGGGATACGCAGTATTTT. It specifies CASSEEAWDTQYF.

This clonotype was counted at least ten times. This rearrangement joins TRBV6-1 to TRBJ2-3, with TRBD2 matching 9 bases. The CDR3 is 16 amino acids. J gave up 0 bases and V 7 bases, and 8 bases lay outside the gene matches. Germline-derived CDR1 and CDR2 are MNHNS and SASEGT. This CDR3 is CASNRGGEASTDTQYF. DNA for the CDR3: TGTGCCAGCAACCGCGGGGGGGAGGCTAGCACAGATACGCAGTATTTT.

CDR3 sequence (DNA): TGTGCCAGCATGAAGGCGGGTAACACCGAGGCGCTGTTTTTT. The encoded protein is CASMKAGNTEALFF. The rearrangement uses TRBV6-1 and TRBJ2-2, with D possibly matching TRBD2 (5 bases). The V and J ends lost 7 bases and 13 bases respectively, with 22 bases between them. Per germline, CDR1 MNHNS and CDR2 SASEGT. The CDR3 sequence is 14 residues long.

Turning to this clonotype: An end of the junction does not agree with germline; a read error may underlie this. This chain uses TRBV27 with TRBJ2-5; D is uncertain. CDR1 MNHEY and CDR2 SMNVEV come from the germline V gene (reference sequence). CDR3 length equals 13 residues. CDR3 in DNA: TGTGCCAGCAGTCTACGGTTCCAAGACACCCAGTACTTC. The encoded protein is CASSLRFQDTQYF.

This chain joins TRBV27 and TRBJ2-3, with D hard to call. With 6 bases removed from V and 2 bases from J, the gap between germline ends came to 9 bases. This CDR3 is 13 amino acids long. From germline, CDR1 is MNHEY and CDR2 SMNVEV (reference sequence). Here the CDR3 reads CASRGQATDTQYF. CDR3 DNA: TGTGCCAGCAGGGGTCAGGCCACAGATACGCAGTATTTT.

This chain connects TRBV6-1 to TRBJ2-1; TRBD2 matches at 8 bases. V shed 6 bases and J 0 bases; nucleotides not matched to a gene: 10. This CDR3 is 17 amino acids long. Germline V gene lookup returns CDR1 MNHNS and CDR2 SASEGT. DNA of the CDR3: TGTGCCAGCAGGGGTGGAGCGGGGGCCAACTCCTACAATGAGCAGTTCTTC. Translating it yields CASRGGAGANSYNEQFF.

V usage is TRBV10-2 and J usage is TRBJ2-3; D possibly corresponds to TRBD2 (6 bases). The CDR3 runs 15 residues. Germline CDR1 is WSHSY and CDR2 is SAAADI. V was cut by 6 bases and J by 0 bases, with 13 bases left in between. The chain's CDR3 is CASRLSGGSTDTQYF. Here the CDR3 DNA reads TGCGCCAGCAGACTTAGCGGAGGAAGCACAGATACGCAGTATTTT.

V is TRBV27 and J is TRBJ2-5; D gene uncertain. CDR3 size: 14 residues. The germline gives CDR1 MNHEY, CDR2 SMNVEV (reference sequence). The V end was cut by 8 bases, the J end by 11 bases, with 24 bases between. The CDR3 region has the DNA TGTGCCAGCGGGCGAGGCCAGGACCCAGATACGCAGTACTTC. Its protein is CASGRGQDPDTQYF.

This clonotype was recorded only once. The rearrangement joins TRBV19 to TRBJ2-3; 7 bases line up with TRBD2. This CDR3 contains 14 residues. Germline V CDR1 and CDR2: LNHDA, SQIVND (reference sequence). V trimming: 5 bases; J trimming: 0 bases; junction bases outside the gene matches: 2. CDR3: CASSDSGSTDTQYF. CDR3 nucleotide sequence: TGTGCCAGTAGTGATAGCGGGAGCACAGATACGCAGTATTTT.

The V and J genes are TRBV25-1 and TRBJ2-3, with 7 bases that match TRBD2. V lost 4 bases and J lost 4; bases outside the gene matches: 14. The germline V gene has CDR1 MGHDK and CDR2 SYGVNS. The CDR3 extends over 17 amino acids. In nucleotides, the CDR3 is TGTGCCAGCAGTGCCGTTGGCGGGGGTAAAGGCGCAGATACGCAGTATTTT. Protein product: CASSAVGGGKGADTQYF.

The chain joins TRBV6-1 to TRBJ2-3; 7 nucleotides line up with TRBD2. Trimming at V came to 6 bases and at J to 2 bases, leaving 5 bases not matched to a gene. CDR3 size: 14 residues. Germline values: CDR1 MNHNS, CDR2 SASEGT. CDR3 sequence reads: CASRLARNTDTQYF. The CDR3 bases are TGTGCCAGCAGACTAGCGAGAAACACAGATACGCAGTATTTT.

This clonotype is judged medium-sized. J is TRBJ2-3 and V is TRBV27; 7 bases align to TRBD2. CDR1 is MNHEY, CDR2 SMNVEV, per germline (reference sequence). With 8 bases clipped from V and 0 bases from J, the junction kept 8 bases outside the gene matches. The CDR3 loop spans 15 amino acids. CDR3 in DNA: TGTGCCAGCCGTACCGGGCGGGGGAGCACAGATACGCAGTATTTT. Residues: CASRTGRGSTDTQYF.

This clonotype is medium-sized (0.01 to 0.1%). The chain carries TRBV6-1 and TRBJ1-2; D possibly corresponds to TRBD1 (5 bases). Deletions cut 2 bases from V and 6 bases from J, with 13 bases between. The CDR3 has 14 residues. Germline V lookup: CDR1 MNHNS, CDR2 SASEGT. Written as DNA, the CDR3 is TGTGCCAGCAGTGAATATGGCAGGGAGGATGGCTACACCTTC. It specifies CASSEYGREDGYTF.

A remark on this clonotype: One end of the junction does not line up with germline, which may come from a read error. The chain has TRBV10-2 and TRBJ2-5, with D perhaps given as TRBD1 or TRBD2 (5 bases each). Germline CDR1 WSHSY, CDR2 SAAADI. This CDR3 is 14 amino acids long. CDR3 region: CAGSESRDGETQYF. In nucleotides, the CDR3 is TGCGCGGGCAGCGAGAGCCGGGACGGAGAGACGCAGTACTTC.

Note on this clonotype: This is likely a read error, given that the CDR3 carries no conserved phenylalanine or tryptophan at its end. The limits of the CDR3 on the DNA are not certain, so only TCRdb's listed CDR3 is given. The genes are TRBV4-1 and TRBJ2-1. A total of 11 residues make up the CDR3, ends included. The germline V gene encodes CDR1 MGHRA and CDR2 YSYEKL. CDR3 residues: CASSPHRRKKV.